A selection of T cell receptor beta chains follows, all from one sample in a study of siplizumab effects on memory and regulatory T cells. This table comes from immunoSEQ multiplex PCR, and its TCRdb copy is limited to in-frame clones, with some not included. The sample includes approximately 100,000 clones, 90% to 95% seen only once; the top ten take around 0.15%. The sample comprised non-Treg CD4+ T cells sorted from blood. The receptors were sampled from a human donor in good health. The CDR3 runs from the conserved cysteine through the conserved F or W. The order of the fields is CDR3 protein, CDR3 DNA, clone size, J gene, D gene, V gene. The D gene is left open where the match is weak. The size field is filled for only some rows; it gives once, few, many or a size class.

CDR3 protein: CASSRGGRNEQFF
CDR3 DNA: TGTGCCTCCAGCAGGGGGGGGAGGAATGAGCAGTTCTTC
clone size: .
J gene: TRBJ2-1
D gene: .
V gene: TRBV6-4

CDR3 protein: CASSLMGGQETQYF
CDR3 DNA: TGTGCCAGCAGCTTAATGGGCGGACAAGAGACCCAGTACTTC
clone size: .
J gene: TRBJ2-5
D gene: .
V gene: TRBV7-3

CDR3 protein: CASSIPRDSWQPQHF
CDR3 DNA: TGTGCCAGTAGTATCCCTCGGGACAGTTGGCAGCCCCAGCATTTT
clone size: .
J gene: TRBJ1-5
D gene: TRBD1
V gene: TRBV19

CDR3 protein: CASSIPGSVTEAFF
CDR3 DNA: TGCGCCAGCAGCATCCCAGGGTCTGTCACTGAAGCTTTCTTT
clone size: .
J gene: TRBJ1-1
D gene: .
V gene: TRBV5-1

CDR3 protein: CASSVVRNTGELFF
CDR3 DNA: TGTGCCAGCAGTGTAGTCCGGAACACCGGGGAGCTGTTTTTT
clone size: .
J gene: TRBJ2-2
D gene: .
V gene: TRBV2

CDR3 protein: CASSLGGTRIRPIPGELFF
CDR3 DNA: TGCGCCAGCAGCTTGGGGGGGACTAGAATTCGTCCTATCCCCGGGGAGCTGTTTTTT
clone size: .
J gene: TRBJ2-2
D gene: TRBD2
V gene: TRBV5-1

CDR3 protein: CASSDLQGAKETQYF
CDR3 DNA: TGTGCCAGCAGTGATTTACAGGGGGCTAAAGAGACCCAGTACTTC
clone size: .
J gene: TRBJ2-5
D gene: TRBD1
V gene: TRBV2

CDR3 protein: CASSLARGPKVGYTF
CDR3 DNA: TGCGCCAGCAGCTTGGCGAGGGGCCCCAAAGTTGGCTACACCTTC
clone size: .
J gene: TRBJ1-2
D gene: .
V gene: TRBV5-1

CDR3 protein: CASSSSQWGPDNEQFF
CDR3 DNA: TGTGCCAGCAGCTCATCTCAGTGGGGGCCAGACAATGAGCAGTTCTTC
clone size: .
J gene: TRBJ2-1
D gene: .
V gene: TRBV7-9

CDR3 protein: CASSVTGLNSGNTIYF
CDR3 DNA: TGTGCCAGCAGCGTGACAGGGCTTAACTCTGGAAACACCATATATTTT
clone size: .
J gene: TRBJ1-3
D gene: TRBD1
V gene: TRBV7-8

CDR3 protein: CASSPGQGHYEQYF
CDR3 DNA: TGTGCCAGTAGTCCCGGACAGGGTCACTACGAGCAGTACTTC
clone size: .
J gene: TRBJ2-7
D gene: TRBD1
V gene: TRBV19

CDR3 protein: CASSQVARIYYEQYF
CDR3 DNA: TGTGCCAGCAGCCAAGTCGCTAGGATCTACTACGAGCAGTACTTC
clone size: .
J gene: TRBJ2-7
D gene: .
V gene: TRBV14

CDR3 protein: CASSYHLNTEAFF
CDR3 DNA: TGTGCCAGCAGTTATCATCTGAACACTGAAGCTTTCTTT
clone size: .
J gene: TRBJ1-1
D gene: .
V gene: TRBV6-5

CDR3 protein: CASSLSGTGTYEQYF
CDR3 DNA: TGTGCCAGCAGCTTGTCTGGGACAGGGACCTACGAGCAGTACTTC
clone size: .
J gene: TRBJ2-7
D gene: TRBD1
V gene: TRBV5-5

CDR3 protein: CASSRDRGEDTQYF
CDR3 DNA: TGTGCCAGCAGCCGGGACAGGGGAGAGGATACGCAGTATTTT
clone size: .
J gene: TRBJ2-3
D gene: TRBD1
V gene: TRBV2

CDR3 protein: CASSPNLWNFYNEQFF
CDR3 DNA: TGTGCCAGCAGCCCGAATCTGTGGAACTTCTACAATGAGCAGTTCTTC
clone size: .
J gene: TRBJ2-1
D gene: .
V gene: TRBV5-5

CDR3 protein: CASSSGLSTGELFF
CDR3 DNA: TGTGCCAGCAGCTCGGGACTTTCGACCGGGGAGCTGTTTTTT
clone size: few
J gene: TRBJ2-2
D gene: .
V gene: TRBV7-7

CDR3 protein: CASSLQGQGNTIYF
CDR3 DNA: TGTGCCAGCAGTTTACAGGGCCAAGGAAACACCATATATTTT
clone size: .
J gene: TRBJ1-3
D gene: .
V gene: TRBV28

CDR3 protein: CASKPTSGTNTEAFF
CDR3 DNA: TGCGCCAGCAAGCCTACATCAGGGACGAACACTGAAGCTTTCTTT
clone size: .
J gene: TRBJ1-1
D gene: .
V gene: TRBV5-1

CDR3 protein: CASSWEAYEQYF
CDR3 DNA: TGTGCCAGCAGCTGGGAAGCCTACGAGCAGTACTTC
clone size: .
J gene: TRBJ2-7
D gene: .
V gene: TRBV5-6

CDR3 protein: CATSKIQLYGYTF
CDR3 DNA: TGTGCCACCAGCAAGATACAGCTCTATGGCTACACCTTC
clone size: .
J gene: TRBJ1-2
D gene: .
V gene: TRBV15

CDR3 protein: CASSVGEQPITGELFF
CDR3 DNA: TGTGCCAGCAGCGTAGGGGAGCAGCCGATCACCGGGGAGCTGTTTTTT
clone size: .
J gene: TRBJ2-2
D gene: .
V gene: TRBV9

CDR3 protein: CASSQVSGGGTDTQYF
CDR3 DNA: TGTGCCAGCAGCCAGGTTAGCGGGGGGGGCACAGATACGCAGTATTTT
clone size: .
J gene: TRBJ2-3
D gene: TRBD2
V gene: TRBV4-2

CDR3 protein: CASSYLQGDQPQHF
CDR3 DNA: TGTGCCAGCAGTTACTTACAGGGGGATCAGCCCCAGCATTTT
clone size: .
J gene: TRBJ1-5
D gene: TRBD1
V gene: TRBV6-5

CDR3 protein: CASRDQTYQPQHF
CDR3 DNA: TGTGCCAGTAGGGACCAGACCTATCAGCCCCAGCATTTT
clone size: .
J gene: TRBJ1-5
D gene: .
V gene: TRBV19

CDR3 protein: CASSSAGGWGPLANNEQFF
CDR3 DNA: TGTGCCAGCAGCTCGGCCGGTGGGTGGGGACCTCTAGCCAACAATGAGCAGTTCTTC
clone size: .
J gene: TRBJ2-1
D gene: .
V gene: TRBV11-2

CDR3 protein: CASSFQGEQFF
CDR3 DNA: TGTGCCAGCAGCTTTCAGGGCGAGCAGTTCTTC
clone size: once
J gene: TRBJ2-1
D gene: .
V gene: TRBV5-4

CDR3 protein: CASSSRESSYEQYF
CDR3 DNA: TGTGCCAGCTCATCCCGGGAATCCTCCTACGAGCAGTACTTC
clone size: .
J gene: TRBJ2-7
D gene: .
V gene: TRBV18